This is a list of T cell receptor beta chains from one sample in a study of neoadjuvant anti-PD-1 for oral cavity cancer. Sequenced by immunoSEQ multiplex PCR; TCRdb stores in-frame clones only, minus some. The sample records about 23,000 clones, 25% to 35% being singletons. The sequencing here drew on tumor tissue, taken after nivolumab (anti-PD-1) treatment. The receptor set was obtained from a person aged 40-85 years with oral cavity squamous cell carcinoma. Both conserved end residues are part of each CDR3. The order of the fields is J gene, clone size, D gene, V gene, CDR3 protein, CDR3 DNA. A D gene is named only where the DNA matches it firmly. Size is stated for part of the rows, as once, few or many counts, or as a class when the clone is expanded.

J: TRBJ2-6; size: .; D: .; V: TRBV9; CDR3: CASSATGTVSGANVLTF; DNA: TGTGCCAGCAGCGCGACAGGGACTGTCTCTGGGGCCAACGTCCTGACTTTC
J: TRBJ1-1; size: few; D: .; V: TRBV29-1; CDR3: CSAGRGGPEAFF; DNA: TGCAGCGCTGGGCGGGGGGGCCCTGAAGCTTTCTTT
J: TRBJ2-1; size: .; D: TRBD1; V: TRBV5-1; CDR3: CASSQGQGWYNEQFF; DNA: TGCGCCAGCAGCCAGGGACAGGGGTGGTACAATGAGCAGTTCTTC
J: TRBJ2-6; size: .; D: .; V: TRBV9; CDR3: CASSVEPNRAGANVLTF; DNA: TGTGCCAGCAGCGTAGAGCCTAATAGGGCTGGGGCCAACGTCCTGACTTTC
J: TRBJ1-2; size: once; D: .; V: TRBV9; CDR3: CASSVPLGTKKANYGYTF; DNA: TGTGCCAGCAGCGTGCCTCTAGGGACAAAAAAAGCTAACTATGGCTACACCTTC
J: TRBJ2-7; size: few; D: .; V: TRBV4-1; CDR3: CASSPRRGHYEQYF; DNA: TGCGCCAGCAGCCCCCGGCGGGGACACTACGAGCAGTACTTC
J: TRBJ2-7; size: .; D: .; V: TRBV30; CDR3: CAWSTGTDEQYF; DNA: TGTGCCTGGAGCACAGGGACTGACGAGCAGTACTTC
J: TRBJ2-2; size: .; D: TRBD1; V: TRBV29-1; CDR3: CSGKYGTGNTGELFF; DNA: TGCAGCGGCAAATACGGGACAGGGAACACCGGGGAGCTGTTTTTT
J: TRBJ1-5; size: medium-sized; D: .; V: TRBV28; CDR3: CASSGLRGRQHF; DNA: TGTGCCAGCAGTGGCCTCAGGGGCCGGCAGCATTTT
J: TRBJ2-5; size: .; D: TRBD1; V: TRBV28; CDR3: CASSRPGTGETQYF; DNA: TGTGCCAGCAGTAGACCCGGGACAGGGGAGACCCAGTACTTC
J: TRBJ2-3; size: .; D: .; V: TRBV4-2; CDR3: CASSDPGTDTQYF; DNA: TGTGCCAGCAGCGACCCGGGAACAGATACGCAGTATTTT
J: TRBJ2-7; size: .; D: .; V: TRBV4-1; CDR3: CASSQDTRYEQYF; DNA: TGCGCCAGCAGCCAAGATACCCGGTACGAGCAGTACTTC
J: TRBJ1-2; size: few; D: .; V: TRBV2; CDR3: CASSDLLSYGYTF; DNA: TGTGCCAGCAGTGATCTACTTTCCTATGGCTACACCTTC
J: TRBJ2-7; size: few; D: .; V: TRBV5-8; CDR3: CASSLQGAWEQYF; DNA: TGTGCCAGCAGCTTGCAGGGTGCATGGGAGCAGTACTTC
J: TRBJ2-7; size: few; D: TRBD2; V: TRBV27; CDR3: CASSLNPGLPYEQYF; DNA: TGTGCCAGCAGCCTAAATCCGGGACTACCCTACGAGCAGTACTTC
J: TRBJ1-2; size: .; D: .; V: TRBV29-1; CDR3: CSVDLGEPSNYGYTF; DNA: TGCAGCGTTGATTTGGGGGAGCCCTCTAACTATGGCTACACCTTC
J: TRBJ2-5; size: few; D: TRBD1; V: TRBV11-2; CDR3: CASSRGQARETQYF; DNA: TGTGCCAGCAGCCGGGGACAGGCGCGAGAGACCCAGTACTTC
J: TRBJ1-3; size: .; D: .; V: TRBV18; CDR3: CASSPPSGTGHSGNTIYF; DNA: TGTGCCAGCTCACCACCTTCAGGGACGGGCCACTCTGGAAACACCATATATTTT
J: TRBJ1-5; size: few; D: .; V: TRBV2; CDR3: CASSGQGGGNQPQHF; DNA: TGTGCCAGCAGTGGGCAGGGCGGAGGCAATCAGCCCCAGCATTTT
J: TRBJ2-7; size: .; D: .; V: TRBV2; CDR3: CASRGTQNSYEQYF; DNA: TGTGCCAGCAGGGGGACACAGAACTCCTACGAGCAGTACTTC
J: TRBJ1-1; size: .; D: .; V: TRBV14; CDR3: CASSQGTGSHWSAFF; DNA: TGTGCCAGCAGCCAAGGCACAGGGAGCCACTGGAGTGCTTTCTTT
J: TRBJ2-3; size: .; D: TRBD2; V: TRBV7-2; CDR3: CASSLALGLAGVADTQYF; DNA: TGTGCCAGCAGCTTAGCGCTCGGGCTAGCGGGAGTTGCGGATACGCAGTATTTT
J: TRBJ1-1; size: .; D: TRBD1; V: TRBV30; CDR3: CAWSVMDRVSAEAFF; DNA: TGTGCCTGGAGTGTAATGGACAGGGTGAGTGCTGAAGCTTTCTTT
J: TRBJ2-2; size: few; D: .; V: TRBV19; CDR3: CASRSRAGSTGELFF; DNA: TGTGCCAGTAGAAGCAGGGCCGGTAGCACCGGGGAGCTGTTTTTT
J: TRBJ1-1; size: few; D: .; V: TRBV28; CDR3: CASSSTGYTEAFF; DNA: TGTGCCAGCAGTTCTACAGGTTACACTGAAGCTTTCTTT
J: TRBJ2-5; size: few; D: TRBD1; V: TRBV6-5; CDR3: CASNTQGLETQYF; DNA: TGTGCCAGCAATACACAGGGGTTGGAGACCCAGTACTTC
J: TRBJ2-1; size: few; D: .; V: TRBV2; CDR3: CASSPLSGSYNEQFF; DNA: TGTGCCAGCAGTCCCCTTAGCGGATCCTACAATGAGCAGTTCTTC
J: TRBJ1-5; size: .; D: .; V: TRBV5-1; CDR3: CASSLDSNQPQHF; DNA: TGCGCCAGCAGCTTGGATAGCAATCAGCCCCAGCATTTT
J: TRBJ1-2; size: .; D: TRBD1; V: TRBV28; CDR3: CASSFSDRELNGYTF; DNA: TGTGCCAGCAGTTTCAGTGACAGGGAGTTGAATGGCTACACCTTC
J: TRBJ2-2; size: once; D: .; V: TRBV5-1; CDR3: CASSLTVNTGELFF; DNA: TGCGCCAGCAGCTTAACAGTTAACACCGGGGAGCTGTTTTTT
J: TRBJ1-1; size: .; D: .; V: TRBV25-1; CDR3: CASREGRGDAFF; DNA: TGTGCCAGCAGGGAAGGACGGGGTGATGCTTTCTTT
J: TRBJ1-2; size: .; D: .; V: TRBV6-6; CDR3: CASRPGLDSYGYTF; DNA: TGTGCCAGCAGACCCGGATTAGACAGTTATGGCTACACCTTC
J: TRBJ2-3; size: .; D: .; V: TRBV11-2; CDR3: CASSLDGPGGSGSDTQYF; DNA: TGTGCCAGCAGCTTAGATGGCCCAGGAGGGTCCGGATCGGATACGCAGTATTTT
J: TRBJ2-7; size: .; D: .; V: TRBV9; CDR3: CASSRIGYEQYF; DNA: TGTGCCAGCAGCCGTATAGGGTACGAGCAGTACTTC
J: TRBJ2-7; size: .; D: .; V: TRBV6-5; CDR3: CASSPTGPGPYEQYF; DNA: TGTGCCAGCAGCCCGACGGGGCCGGGGCCCTACGAGCAGTACTTC
J: TRBJ1-3; size: few; D: .; V: TRBV20-1; CDR3: CSAREKVTIYF; DNA: TGCAGTGCTAGAGAAAAAGTAACCATATATTTT
J: TRBJ1-1; size: medium-sized; D: TRBD1; V: TRBV10-1; CDR3: CASSPGQGSYTEAFF; DNA: TGCGCCAGCAGTCCGGGACAGGGCTCGTACACTGAAGCTTTCTTT
J: TRBJ2-7; size: .; D: .; V: TRBV6-6; CDR3: CASSARPSGEQYF; DNA: TGTGCCAGCAGTGCCAGGCCGTCGGGGGAGCAGTACTTC
J: TRBJ2-7; size: few; D: .; V: TRBV28; CDR3: CASRVYSAGQEQYF; DNA: TGTGCCAGCAGAGTTTATTCGGCAGGGCAAGAGCAGTACTTC
J: TRBJ2-7; size: .; D: TRBD2; V: TRBV27; CDR3: CASSPAWEGEQYF; DNA: TGTGCCAGCAGCCCTGCCTGGGAGGGCGAGCAGTACTTC
J: TRBJ2-5; size: .; D: .; V: TRBV2; CDR3: CASSDGAGVTFLETQYF; DNA: TGTGCCAGCAGTGACGGGGCAGGGGTAACCTTTCTAGAGACCCAGTACTTC
J: TRBJ2-7; size: .; D: TRBD1; V: TRBV7-8; CDR3: CASSLVEGTGFFEQYF; DNA: TGTGCCAGCAGCTTAGTCGAGGGGACAGGATTTTTCGAGCAGTACTTC
J: TRBJ2-7; size: .; D: .; V: TRBV28; CDR3: CASSLYGQTYEQYF; DNA: TGTGCCAGCAGTTTATATGGTCAGACCTACGAGCAGTACTTC
J: TRBJ1-2; size: few; D: .; V: TRBV5-1; CDR3: CASSLAAARYGYTF; DNA: TGCGCCAGCAGCTTGGCTGCAGCTAGGTATGGCTACACCTTC
J: TRBJ2-7; size: few; D: TRBD2; V: TRBV6-6; CDR3: CASLTGGTLTYEQYF; DNA: TGTGCCAGCCTCACGGGGGGGACCCTTACCTACGAGCAGTACTTC
J: TRBJ1-2; size: .; D: .; V: TRBV30; CDR3: CAWSVSGFYGYTF; DNA: TGTGCCTGGAGTGTCTCGGGGTTCTATGGCTACACCTTC
J: TRBJ2-1; size: few; D: .; V: TRBV28; CDR3: CATGLTGFNEQFF; DNA: TGTGCCACCGGATTAACAGGGTTCAATGAGCAGTTCTTC
J: TRBJ2-1; size: .; D: .; V: TRBV29-1; CDR3: CSVELGPQGGFF; DNA: TGCAGCGTTGAGTTGGGACCCCAGGGCGGGTTCTTC
J: TRBJ2-7; size: once; D: TRBD1; V: TRBV29-1; CDR3: CSVETGQGANEQYF; DNA: TGCAGCGTTGAAACCGGACAGGGGGCCAACGAGCAGTACTTC
J: TRBJ2-7; size: .; D: .; V: TRBV6-1; CDR3: CASNRLAQGYEQYF; DNA: TGTGCCAGCAACCGGTTGGCACAGGGATACGAGCAGTACTTC
J: TRBJ1-5; size: once; D: TRBD1; V: TRBV6-1; CDR3: CASRTGQGGNQPQHF; DNA: TGTGCCAGCAGGACGGGACAGGGGGGCAATCAGCCCCAGCATTTT
J: TRBJ2-5; size: few; D: .; V: TRBV18; CDR3: CASSPRQGRGETQYF; DNA: TGTGCCAGCTCACCAAGGCAGGGGCGAGGAGAGACCCAGTACTTC
J: TRBJ2-3; size: .; D: .; V: TRBV4-1; CDR3: CASSQEALTDTQYF; DNA: TGCGCCAGCAGCCAAGAAGCGCTCACAGATACGCAGTATTTT
J: TRBJ1-4; size: few; D: .; V: TRBV5-1; CDR3: CASSLDGRSEKLFF; DNA: TGCGCCAGCAGCTTGGATGGTAGGAGTGAAAAACTGTTTTTT
J: TRBJ1-3; size: .; D: .; V: TRBV5-1; CDR3: CASSPETGNTIYF; DNA: TGCGCCAGCAGCCCGGAGACTGGAAACACCATATATTTT
J: TRBJ1-6; size: .; D: TRBD1; V: TRBV6-5; CDR3: CASSYRQGGNSPLHF; DNA: TGTGCCAGCAGTTACCGACAGGGGGGTAATTCACCCCTCCACTTT